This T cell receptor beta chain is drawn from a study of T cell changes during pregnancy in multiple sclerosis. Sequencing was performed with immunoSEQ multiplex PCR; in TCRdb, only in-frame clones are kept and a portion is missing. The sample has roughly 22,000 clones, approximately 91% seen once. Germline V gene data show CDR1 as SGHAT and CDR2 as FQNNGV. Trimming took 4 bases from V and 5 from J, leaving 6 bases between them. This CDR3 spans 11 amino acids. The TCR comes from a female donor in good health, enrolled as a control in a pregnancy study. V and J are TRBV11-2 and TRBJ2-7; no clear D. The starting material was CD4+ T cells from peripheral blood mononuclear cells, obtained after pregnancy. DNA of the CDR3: TGTGCCAGCAGCTCTTATCACGAGCAGTACTTC. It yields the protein CASSSYHEQYF.